The T cell receptor (beta chain) described here comes from a study of T cell repertoires in cytomegalovirus infection. On the study more broadly: CMV infection and matching HLA type were both indicated by public TCR beta signatures. Study observations and caveats: Across the ex vivo response, the dominant clonotypes were HLA-C-restricted CMV-specific TCR beta clonotypes. CMV carriers having the relevant HLA were flagged by cumulative public TCR beta family frequency.

This clonotype was counted many times. Its target is unknown. Each CDR3 protein is one row after TCRdb ran MiXCR on the reads. Among about 600,000 distinct CDR3 sequences listed, 20% to 25% were seen once. The CDR3 runs to 16 residues. With 4 bases clipped from V and 5 bases from J, the junction kept 10 bases outside the gene matches. Germline lookup yields CDR1 MNHEY and CDR2 SVGAGI. The J gene is TRBJ2-3, the V gene TRBV6-5; 9 bases fit TRBD1. The sample taken for sequencing was CD8+ T cells from PBMCs. This clonotype was obtained from a human donor in good health (CMV status not recorded). Some clones in this sample may be carry-over from other donors' samples. DNA of the CDR3: TGTGCCAGCAGTTTATCCTCGGGACAGGGCCAAGATACGCAGTATTTT. Translated: CASSLSSGQGQDTQYF.